Listed below are T cell receptor beta chains from one sample, sequenced in a study of identical twins. TCRdb redid the calling of the 5' RACE reads with MiXCR, one entry per CDR3 protein. The sample holds a few hundred thousand distinct CDR3 sequences; roughly 9.9% are singletons and the top ten take roughly 3%. In addition, the sample was reused for a study of yellow fever vaccine responses in identical twins.

Sample: PBMCs. The receptors were sampled from a woman aged 18 to 35 in good health. Both conserved end residues are part of each CDR3.

TRBV11-1 | CASSSTSGGLSSYNEQFF
TRBV19 | CASKKKSDLNTEAFF
TRBV20-1 | CSARVGGSLNTEAFF
TRBV6-5 | CASSSQYRGSTSGANVLTF
TRBV7-9 | CASQGGIYEQYF
TRBV20-1 | CSAPGLAGGRGSDTQYF
TRBV7-9 | CASSSWDSTYEQYF
TRBV15 | CATSRDRGDNHEQYF
TRBV5-6 | CASSPRQGARETQYF
TRBV28 | CASSRRGQGATGELFF
TRBV6-1 | CASRKSDRAYEQYF
TRBV7-2 | CASSLVPGGGNTIYF
TRBV7-2 | CASSQLSGGADTQYF
TRBV12-3/TRBV12-4 | CASSFGGTEEQFF
TRBV19 | CASKAGGRNTGELFF
TRBV7-9 | CASSFWLDRSSYNEQFF
TRBV5-1 | CASSLVGTSGGSYNEQFF
TRBV20-1 | CSAGQGSGEQYF
TRBV27 | CASSLVGGGNEQYF
TRBV18 | CASSPEGNYGYTF
TRBV5-6 | CASSFGRPGTQLQETQYF
TRBV29-1 | CSVLPPTLPEAFF
TRBV6-5 | CASSYGPGEGAYF
TRBV28 | CASSLPRYEQYF
TRBV5-1 | CASSLDVEGPLYGYTF
TRBV29-1 | CSVSRTSGSPNTQYF
TRBV7-9 | CASSAKGTQNSYEQYF
TRBV7-3 | CASSLDPGGKSYTF
TRBV20-1 | CSARDEGQGAHNEQFF
TRBV7-9 | CASSPAEGRHEQYF
TRBV3-1 | CASSQSGYGAGVRYEQYF
TRBV27 | CASRPQGVEGYTF
TRBV7-9 | CASSSGLAGGPTDTQYF